This T cell receptor (beta chain) was obtained from a study of cytomegalovirus exposure and HLA in healthy donors. Study-wide points: The authors listed some 150 TCR beta chains as cytomegalovirus-associated. Rarity held for most TCR sequences, but there were some public TCRs that occurred in many donors.

Germline CDR1 LGHNT, CDR2 FRNRAP. The CDR3 has 14 amino acids. The ends were cut back, 3 bases at V and 2 bases at J, with 11 bases in the middle. A remark on this clone: Antigen: not known.

Profiling relied on immunoSEQ multiplex PCR, and the TCRdb table lists in-frame clones only, not all of them. Of approximately 97,000 clones listed, about 95% are singletons. The chain couples TRBV12-5 to TRBJ2-7; weak D call: TRBD2 (5 bases). The clonotype was recovered from a woman between 18 and 29 years old in good health and CMV-seronegative. The source material was PBMCs. The CDR3 region has the DNA TGTGCTAGTGGTTTCGCAACTAGGACCTACGAGCAGTACTTC. Amino acid sequence: CASGFATRTYEQYF.